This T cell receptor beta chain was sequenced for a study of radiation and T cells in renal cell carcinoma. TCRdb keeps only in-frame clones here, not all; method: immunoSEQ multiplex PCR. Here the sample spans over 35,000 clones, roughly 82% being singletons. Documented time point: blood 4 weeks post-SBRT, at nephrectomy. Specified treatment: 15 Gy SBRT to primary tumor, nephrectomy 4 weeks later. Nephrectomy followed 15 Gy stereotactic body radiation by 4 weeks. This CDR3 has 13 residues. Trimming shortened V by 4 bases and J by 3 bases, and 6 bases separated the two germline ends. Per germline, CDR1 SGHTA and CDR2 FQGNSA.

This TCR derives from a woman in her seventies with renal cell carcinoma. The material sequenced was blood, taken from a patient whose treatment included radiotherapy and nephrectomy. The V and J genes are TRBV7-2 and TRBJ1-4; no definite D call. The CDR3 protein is CASSSAPNEKLFF. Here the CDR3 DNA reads TGTGCCAGCAGCTCCGCCCCTAATGAAAAACTGTTTTTT.